What follows are 11 T cell receptor beta chains derived from one specimen sequenced in a study of lymphopenia after photon versus proton radiotherapy. The data were produced by immunoSEQ multiplex PCR, yet TCRdb's version contains in-frame clones alone and is incomplete. This sample yields around 7,300 clones, of which about 92% are seen a single time; around 1.6% belongs to the top ten. Sequencing was performed on peripheral blood, taken from a patient treated with photon-based radiotherapy. The receptors were sampled from a woman aged 45 to 65 with cholangiocarcinoma.

This chain uses TRBV9 with TRBJ1-1, with D possibly matching TRBD1 (6 bases). The CDR3 loop spans 14 amino acids. Looked up from germline, CDR1 is SGDLS and CDR2 is YYNGEE. Trimming shortened V by 4 bases and J by 1 base, and 11 bases separated the two germline ends. The CDR3 loop is CASSPRQENTEAFF. CDR3 DNA: TGTGCCAGCAGCCCGAGACAGGAGAACACTGAAGCTTTCTTT. The complete variable domain, with remaining parts taken from reference TRBV9 and TRBJ1-1, reads DSGVTQTPKHLITATGQRVTLRCSPRSGDLSVYWYQQSLDQGLQFLIQYYNGEERAKGNILERFSAQQFPDLHSELNLSSLELGDSALYFCASSPRQENTEAFFGQGTRLTVV.

V and J are TRBV9 and TRBJ1-1, with a tentative D call TRBD1 (5 bases). CDR3 size: 13 residues. CDR1 SGDLS and CDR2 YYNGEE come from the germline V gene. Trimming pared 2 bases from V and 8 bases from J, leaving 13 bases between. CDR3 in DNA: TGTGCCAGCAGCGTCCTTCTTCAGGGAGAAGCTTTCTTT. Translating gives CASSVLLQGEAFF.

CDR3 bases: TGCGCCAGCAGCCAAGAAGGGGGAGGGAACAATGAGCAGTTCTTC. Translating gives CASSQEGGGNNEQFF. The V gene is TRBV4-3, the J gene TRBJ2-1, with D perhaps matching TRBD2 (7 bases). The germline V gene has CDR1 LGHNA and CDR2 YSLEER. This CDR3 is built from 15 residues. The V and J ends lost 0 bases and 5 bases respectively, with 11 bases between them.

The gene calls are TRBV4-3 and TRBJ2-2, with TRBD2 identical over 7 bases. This CDR3 is built from 15 residues. The germline V gene encodes CDR1 LGHNA and CDR2 YSLEER. V lost 5 bases and J lost 1; bases outside the gene matches: 4. As DNA, the CDR3 is TGCGCCAGCAGCTGGGGCGGGGGGAACACCGGGGAGCTGTTTTTT. It translates to CASSWGGGNTGELFF.

V gene TRBV19 combines with J gene TRBJ1-5, with TRBD1 matching over 10 bases. V shed 5 bases, J shed 5 bases, and the junction held 6 bases outside the gene matches. CDR3 length: 15 residues. Germline V CDR1 and CDR2: LNHDA, SQIVND (reference sequence). CDR3 bases: TGTGCCAGTAGTTGGGGGACAGGGGACCATCAGCCCCAGCATTTT. It specifies CASSWGTGDHQPQHF.

The V and J genes are TRBV9 and TRBJ1-4, with D tentatively TRBD1 (5 bases). The CDR3 length is 11 residues. The V gene's germline CDR1 is SGDLS and CDR2 YYNGEE. The ends were cut back, 4 bases at V and 8 bases at J, with 6 bases in the middle. Here the CDR3 reads CASSTGEKLFF. The CDR3 DNA reads TGTGCCAGCAGCACAGGCGAAAAACTGTTTTTT.

This chain links TRBV15 with TRBJ2-2, with D perhaps matching TRBD1 (6 bases). Trimming removed 2 bases at V and 6 bases at J, with 19 bases between. Germline assignment: CDR1 LNHNV and CDR2 YYDKDF (reference sequence). The CDR3 has 17 residues. CDR3 residues: CATSRSSGTMGAGELFF. CDR3 DNA: TGTGCCACCAGCAGATCTTCCGGGACAATGGGAGCCGGGGAGCTGTTTTTT.

The chain couples TRBV18 to TRBJ1-1, with a possible D match to TRBD1 (6 bases). CDR3 length equals 15 residues. V lost 3 bases to trimming and J lost 0 bases, with 11 bases between them. The germline V gene encodes CDR1 KGHSH and CDR2 LQKENI. The CDR3: CASSPRGGVNTEAFF. CDR3 nucleotides: TGTGCCAGCTCACCCAGGGGAGGCGTGAACACTGAAGCTTTCTTT.

The DNA for the CDR3 is TGTGCCAGCAGCTTAGTCCTAGCGGGGGGGCGGCGTAATGAGCAGTTCTTC. Residues: CASSLVLAGGRRNEQFF. The genes are TRBV7-8 and TRBJ2-1; TRBD2 aligns across 12 bases. V gave up 1 base and J gave up 7 bases; unmatched junction bases: 8. CDR3 length: 17 amino acids. From germline, CDR1 is SGHVS and CDR2 FQNEAQ.

CDR3 nucleotides: TGTGCCAGCAGTGAACAGGGGGGGAATTCACCCCTCCACTTT. This translates into CASSEQGGNSPLHF. The chain recombines TRBV6-1 with TRBJ1-6; 7 bases map to TRBD1. In germline, CDR1 is MNHNS, CDR2 SASEGT. The ends lost 2 bases at V and 7 bases at J; junction bases unmatched: 2. CDR3 size: 14 residues.

The chain is built from TRBV2 and TRBJ2-7; 7 bases line up with TRBD2. Germline assignment: CDR1 SNHLY and CDR2 FYNNEI. J was trimmed by 7 bases and V by 5 bases; bases with no gene match: 11. The CDR3 loop spans 14 amino acids. The CDR3 region has the DNA TGTGCCAGCAGTTTAAGGGACTACACTCGGGAGCAGTACTTC. Translating it yields CASSLRDYTREQYF.